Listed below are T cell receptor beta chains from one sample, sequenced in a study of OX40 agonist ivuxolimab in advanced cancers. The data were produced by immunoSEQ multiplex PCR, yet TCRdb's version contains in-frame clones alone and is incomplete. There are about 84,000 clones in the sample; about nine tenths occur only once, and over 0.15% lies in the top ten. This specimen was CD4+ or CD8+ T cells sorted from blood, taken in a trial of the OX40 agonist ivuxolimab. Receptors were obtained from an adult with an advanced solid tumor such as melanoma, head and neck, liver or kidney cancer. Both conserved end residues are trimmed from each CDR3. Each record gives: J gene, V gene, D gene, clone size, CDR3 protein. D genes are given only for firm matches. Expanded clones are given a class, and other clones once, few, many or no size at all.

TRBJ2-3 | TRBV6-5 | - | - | ASRDTTDTQY
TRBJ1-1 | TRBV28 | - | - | ASTIANGRYTEAF
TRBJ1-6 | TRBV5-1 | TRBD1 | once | ASRDSPSDSPLH
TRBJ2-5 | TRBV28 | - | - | ASSSILSRTQY
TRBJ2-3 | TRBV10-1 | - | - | ASALGKFPDTQY
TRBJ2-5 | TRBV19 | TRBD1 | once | ASSVLTGGKETQY
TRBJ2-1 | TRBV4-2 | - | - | ASSQAFSDNEQF
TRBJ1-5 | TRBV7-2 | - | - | ASSLVGGLGGAGPQH
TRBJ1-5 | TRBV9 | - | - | ASSVGPYRDQPQH
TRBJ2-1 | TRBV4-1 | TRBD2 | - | ASSQSLGGSLSYNEQF
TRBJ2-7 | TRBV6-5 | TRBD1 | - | ASSSGQRASSYEQY
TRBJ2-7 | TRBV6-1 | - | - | ASSALRVGGSYEQY
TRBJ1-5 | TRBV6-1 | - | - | ASSAGSYQPQH
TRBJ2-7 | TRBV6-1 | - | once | ASSEGTGVEQY
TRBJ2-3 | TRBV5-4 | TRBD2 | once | ASWTSGADTQY
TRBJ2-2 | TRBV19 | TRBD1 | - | ASSIPPYRDREGTGELF
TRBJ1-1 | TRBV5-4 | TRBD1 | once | ASSLEGQGVAF
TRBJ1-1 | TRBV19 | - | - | ASTRENTEAF
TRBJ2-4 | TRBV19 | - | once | ASSPSPTAPKNIQY
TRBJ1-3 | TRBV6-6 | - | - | ASSPGGGESNTIY
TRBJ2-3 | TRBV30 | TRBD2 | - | ASLAGTQDTQY
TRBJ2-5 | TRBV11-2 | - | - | ASSLPKTTFQETQY
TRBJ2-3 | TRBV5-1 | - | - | ASTSGFLDTQY
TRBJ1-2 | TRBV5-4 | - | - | ASSLGPPGGGYAGGYT
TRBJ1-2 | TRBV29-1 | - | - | SVRVTSYGYT
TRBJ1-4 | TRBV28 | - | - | ASSFVLQGEKLF
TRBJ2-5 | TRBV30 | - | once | AWDSGPQETQY
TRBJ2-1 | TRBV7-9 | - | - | ASSLQGGLGNEQF
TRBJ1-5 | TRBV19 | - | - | ASRKGLDQPQH
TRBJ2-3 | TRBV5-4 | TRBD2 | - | ASSRSGTSAWADTQY
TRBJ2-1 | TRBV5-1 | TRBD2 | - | ASSLGLAGGLGSYNEQF
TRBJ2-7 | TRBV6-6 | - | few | ASNQKASDYEQY
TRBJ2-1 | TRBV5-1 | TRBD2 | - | ASSKLAGQNEQF
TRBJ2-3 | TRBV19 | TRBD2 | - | ASSKGLAGGTTDTQY
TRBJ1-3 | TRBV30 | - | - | ALKFGTRGNTIY
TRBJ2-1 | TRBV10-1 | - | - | ASSDAYNEQF
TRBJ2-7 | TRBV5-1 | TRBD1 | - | ASSFGDRDEQY
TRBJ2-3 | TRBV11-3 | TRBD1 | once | ASSFGTATDTQY
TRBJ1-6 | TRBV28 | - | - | ASRPDSRNSPLH
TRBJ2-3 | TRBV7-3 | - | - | ASSLTGVKDTQY
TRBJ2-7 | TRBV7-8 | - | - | ASSTTVTYEQY
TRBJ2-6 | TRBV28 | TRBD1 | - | ASSLYGQGASGANVLT
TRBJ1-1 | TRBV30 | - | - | AWSMRENTEAF
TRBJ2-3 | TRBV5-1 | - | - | ASGTGHSTDTQY
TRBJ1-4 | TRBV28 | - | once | ASMGEENEKLF
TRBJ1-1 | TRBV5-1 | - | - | ASSYSGTTNTEAF
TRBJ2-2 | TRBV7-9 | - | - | ASKLQGSNTGELF
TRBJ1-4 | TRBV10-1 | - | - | ASSQPRGGEKLF
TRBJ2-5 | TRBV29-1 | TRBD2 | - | SVPNGAGETQY
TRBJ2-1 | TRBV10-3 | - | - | AIRGDNSYNEQF
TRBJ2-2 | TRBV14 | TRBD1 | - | ASTGQGKGNTGELF